This T cell receptor beta chain came from a study of vaccination and CD4 T cells after COVID-19. Study at large: Overlapping spike peptides of SARS-CoV-2, HCoV-NL63, HCoV-OC43 and HCoV-229E stimulated the cells.

Germline CDR1 MNHEY, CDR2 SMNVEV (reference sequence). The CDR3 length is 14 residues. Losses at the gene ends were 5 bases for V and 2 bases for J; bases not matched to a gene: 3. This clonotype was observed a handful of times. What it binds is unknown. Cultured CD4+ T-cell DNA underwent Oncomine TCR Beta short-read sequencing. Genomic DNA extraction was carried out from cultured CD4+ T cells. TCRdb independently ran MiXCR on the PCR reads; one entry per CDR3 protein. The table records about 12,000 distinct CDR3 sequences, about half of them present only once. Overall study findings and caveats: Spike mono-reactivity was found in 304 of the 307 vaccine-specific clones identified in convalescent patients.

Treatment: approximately 10-day PBMC culture with coronavirus spike peptide pools or control peptides (ViraFEST assay). ViraFEST used peptide pools to expand antigen-specific T cells and subsequently sequenced their TCRs. The rearrangement uses TRBV27 and TRBJ1-5, with 7 bases that match TRBD1. Sequencing was performed on CD4+ T cells from blood, cultured in vitro. The source is a human donor who had recovered from COVID-19. CDR3 sequence (DNA): TGTGCCAGCAGTCCCGGACAGGGCAATCAGCCCCAGCATTTT. Amino acids: CASSPGQGNQPQHF.